The next 24 T cell receptor beta chains were all read from a single sample in a study of T cell repertoires in cytomegalovirus infection. TCRdb re-derived calls from the reads in MiXCR, one entry per CDR3 protein. The table has about 920,000 distinct CDR3 sequences, around 30% seen once. No antigens are known for them. The sequenced sample was cultured CD8+ T cells from PBMCs, obtained from culture after CMV antigen stimulation. The receptors were sampled from a human donor in good health (CMV status not recorded). Some clones in this sample may be carry-over from other donors' samples.

This chain links TRBV10-2 with TRBJ2-3, with TRBD2 identical over 10 bases. The CDR3 totals 14 residues. The V segment lost 10 bases and the J segment 4 bases; nucleotides outside the gene matches: 8. Germline CDR1 and CDR2: WSHSY and SAAADI. The CDR3: CATLPLAGADTQYF. Written as DNA, the CDR3 is TGCGCCACCCTCCCCCTAGCGGGAGCAGATACGCAGTATTTT.

This clonotype was detected only a few times. V usage is TRBV12-3 or TRBV12-4 and J usage is TRBJ1-5; 7 nucleotides agree with TRBD1. Trimming removed 6 bases from V and 7 bases from J; junction bases left unmatched: 12. The CDR3 loop spans 15 amino acids. The DNA for the CDR3 is TGTGCCAGCAGGGGGGAATCTCAACAGGGGCAGCCCCAGCATTTT. It is translated as CASRGESQQGQPQHF.

This clonotype has a handful of counts. The V call is TRBV29-1, the J call TRBJ2-5; a weak D match, TRBD2 (5 bases). This CDR3 comprises 12 residues. Germline V gene sequence: CDR1 SQVTM, CDR2 ANQGSEA. The V and J ends lost 3 bases and 7 bases respectively, with 12 bases between them. The CDR3 bases are TGCAGCGTTGAGGGAGCCTTCGGGACCCAGTACTTC. This sequence encodes CSVEGAFGTQYF.

Many counts were recorded for this clonotype. The rearrangement joins TRBV13 to TRBJ2-7; 9 nucleotides line up with TRBD1. Trimming cost V 5 bases and J 2 bases; bases outside gene matches: 7. This CDR3 has 15 residues. Germline V gene data show CDR1 as PRHDT and CDR2 as FYEKMQ (reference sequence). CDR3: CASSTETGGAYEQYV. CDR3 nucleotides: TGTGCCAGCAGCACAGAAACAGGGGGCGCCTACGAGCAGTACGTC.

The CDR3 region is CASSYSLTGIGDEQFF. In nucleotides, the CDR3 is TGTGCCAGCAGTTACTCCCTCACAGGGATCGGGGATGAGCAGTTCTTC. The chain has TRBV6-2 or TRBV6-3 and TRBJ2-1; D is perhaps TRBD1 (6 bases). V was shortened by 0 bases and J by 8 bases, with 17 bases between the two germline ends. Germline V CDR1 and CDR2: MNHEY, SVGEGT. The CDR3 length is 16 residues.

The V and J genes are TRBV6-6 and TRBJ1-1; 10 positions match TRBD1. The CDR3 totals 15 residues. The J segment lost 3 bases and the V segment lost 6 bases, leaving 7 bases of the junction unmatched. The germline gives CDR1 MNHNY, CDR2 SVGAGI (reference sequence). The CDR3 here is CASRRTGGRDTEAFF. CDR3 DNA sequence: TGTGCCAGCAGACGGACAGGGGGTAGAGACACTGAAGCTTTCTTT.

The chain uses TRBV7-2 and TRBJ1-2, with a weak D call TRBD1 (5 bases). V dropped 6 bases and J dropped 2 bases, with 13 bases sitting between them. The CDR3 runs 14 residues. The V gene's germline CDR1 is SGHTA and CDR2 FQGNSA. Here the CDR3 DNA reads TGTGCCAGCAGGGAATCCAGGGCGAACTATGGCTACACCTTC. It codes for CASRESRANYGYTF.

This clonotype has a handful of counts. This sequence joins TRBV7-6 and TRBJ1-6; perhaps TRBD1 as D (5 bases). The CDR3 has 18 residues. Germline CDR1 reads SGHVS; CDR2 reads FNYEAQ. V was cut by 3 bases and J by 2 bases, with 17 bases left in between. The chain's CDR3 is CASSFMKGFKTYNSPLHF. In DNA, the CDR3 is TGTGCCAGCAGCTTTATGAAGGGGTTTAAAACCTATAATTCACCCCTCCACTTT.

This chain links TRBV7-4 with TRBJ2-1, with no clear D. Germline CDR1 SGHVT, CDR2 SQSDAQ. The CDR3 spans 18 residues. The ends were cut back, 2 bases at V and 0 bases at J, with 17 bases in the middle. The CDR3 DNA reads as TGTGCCAGCAGCTTATCCAAGGCAAGGCCCAGCTCCTACAATGAGCAGTTCTTC. This codes for CASSLSKARPSSYNEQFF.

This clonotype was seen a few times. The chain combines TRBV2 with TRBJ2-2; 9 bases are a match to TRBD2. Per the germline V gene, CDR1 is SNHLY and CDR2 is FYNNEI. The CDR3 totals 17 residues. The V segment lost 10 bases and the J segment 2 bases; nucleotides outside the gene matches: 14. Here the CDR3 DNA reads TGTGCCACCTCCTCCGGCCAGCGGGGGGAAAACACCGGGGAGCTGTTTTTT. Protein sequence: CATSSGQRGENTGELFF.

The chain carries TRBV27 and TRBJ2-7, with D possibly matching TRBD1 (6 bases). CDR1 and CDR2 (germline): MNHEY, SMNVEV (reference sequence). Trimming stripped 8 bases from V and 4 bases from J, with 12 bases between. The CDR3 has 12 residues. The chain's CDR3 is CASGARGYEQYF. In nucleotides, the CDR3 is TGTGCCAGCGGAGCCAGGGGTTACGAGCAGTACTTC.

This clonotype turned up a few times. This chain connects TRBV19 to TRBJ2-3; tentatively, D is TRBD2 (6 bases). Between the trimmed V and J ends, which lost 0 bases and 3 bases, there was a span of 10 bases. The germline gives CDR1 LNHDA, CDR2 SQIVND (reference sequence). The CDR3 contains 15 residues. The CDR3 coding sequence is TGTGCCAGTAGTATAGATACCAGCGGGACAGATACGCAGTATTTT. Its translation: CASSIDTSGTDTQYF.

This clonotype was seen a few times. The genes are TRBV11-2 and TRBJ1-1; the match to TRBD1 covers 9 bases. Germline lookup yields CDR1 SGHAT and CDR2 FQNNGV. The CDR3 sequence is 15 residues long. Trimming removed 2 bases from V and 7 bases from J; junction bases left unmatched: 8. CDR3 sequence (DNA): TGTGCCAGCAGCTTACGCCGGGACAGGGAATTTGAAGCTTTCTTT. This gives the protein CASSLRRDREFEAFF.

The chain employs TRBV9 and TRBJ1-6; the D is unclear. From germline, CDR1 is SGDLS and CDR2 YYNGEE. The CDR3 length is 15 residues. V was clipped by 4 bases and J by 7 bases, with 15 bases between them. The CDR3 spells CASSLPAGPNSPLHF. In DNA, the CDR3 is TGTGCCAGCAGCCTCCCAGCCGGGCCCAATTCACCCCTCCACTTT. The entire variable domain, with the rest obtained from reference TRBV9 and TRBJ1-6, is as follows: DSGVTQTPKHLITATGQRVTLRCSPRSGDLSVYWYQQSLDQGLQFLIQYYNGEERAKGNILERFSAQQFPDLHSELNLSSLELGDSALYFCASSLPAGPNSPLHFGNGTRLTVT.

This clonotype occurred many times. The chain has TRBV7-8 and TRBJ2-7; perhaps TRBD2 as D (5 bases). V was trimmed by 0 bases and J by 3 bases, leaving 12 bases between them. In germline, CDR1 is SGHVS, CDR2 FQNEAQ. This CDR3 region has 15 residues. CDR3 DNA sequence: TGTGCCAGCAGCTTAGCACCGGGATCCTACTACGAGCAGTACGTC. Its protein product is CASSLAPGSYYEQYV.

V and J are TRBV7-9 and TRBJ2-2, with 8 bases lining up with TRBD1. The germline V gene has CDR1 SEHNR and CDR2 FQNEAQ (reference sequence). After removal of 4 bases from V and 4 bases from J, the junction contained 14 bases not matched to a gene. The CDR3 length is 18 residues. The CDR3 here is CASSSGTPGQVATGELFF. The CDR3 DNA reads as TGTGCCAGCAGCTCCGGCACACCGGGACAGGTGGCCACCGGGGAGCTGTTTTTT.

This clonotype was seen a handful of times. This chain links TRBV11-2 with TRBJ2-3; 8 positions match TRBD2. The germline CDR1 and CDR2 sequences are SGHAT and FQNNGV. CDR3 length: 16 amino acids. The V segment lost 2 bases and the J segment 0 bases; nucleotides outside the gene matches: 4. Here the CDR3 reads CASSLISSGSTDTQYF. In DNA, the CDR3 is TGTGCCAGCAGCTTAATTTCTAGCGGGAGCACAGATACGCAGTATTTT. The full variable domain, with the rest looked up from reference TRBV11-2 and TRBJ2-3, is EAGVAQSPRYKIIEKRQSVAFWCNPISGHATLYWYQQILGQGPKLLIQFQNNGVVDDSQLPKDRFSAERLKGVDSTLKIQPAKLEDSAVYLCASSLISSGSTDTQYFGPGTRLTVL.

This clonotype was seen more than once but under ten times. This chain uses TRBV27 with TRBJ2-1, with TRBD1 matching over 11 bases. The CDR3 is 15 residues long. V was clipped by 4 bases and J by 7 bases; unmatched bases: 6. CDR1 is MNHEY, CDR2 SMNVEV, per germline (reference sequence). The DNA of the CDR3 is TGTGCCAGCAGTTCGGCCGGGACAGGGGGGAATGAGCAGTTCTTC. Translation gives CASSSAGTGGNEQFF.

The table lists this clonotype with a few counts. The chain employs TRBV7-9 and TRBJ2-5; D not certain. Trimming pared 2 bases from V and 6 bases from J, leaving 4 bases between. Germline V gene lookup returns CDR1 SEHNR and CDR2 FQNEAQ (reference sequence). The CDR3 length is 11 residues. The CDR3 spells CASSLRQTQYF. CDR3 DNA sequence: TGTGCCAGCAGCTTACGTCAGACCCAGTACTTC.

Ten or more counts support this clonotype. The CDR3 sequence is CASSRGRYISYNSPLHF. The DNA of the CDR3 is TGTGCCAGCAGCCGAGGGCGATACATCTCCTATAATTCACCCCTCCACTTT. The chain combines TRBV6-5 with TRBJ1-6; D call uncertain. Germline CDR1 MNHEY, CDR2 SVGAGI. CDR3 length: 17 residues. V was clipped by 6 bases and J by 0 bases, with 15 bases between them.

This clonotype was counted a few times. The chain employs TRBV2 and TRBJ2-7; D possibly corresponds to TRBD1 (5 bases). This CDR3 spans 10 amino acids. V shed 9 bases and J shed 12 bases, with 15 bases lying between them. Germline V CDR1 and CDR2: SNHLY, FYNNEI. Here the CDR3 reads CASGAPNGYV. The CDR3, as DNA: TGTGCCAGTGGGGCTCCCAACGGGTACGTC.

J is TRBJ1-6 and V is TRBV6-2 or TRBV6-3; TRBD1 agrees at 9 bases. The CDR3 is made up of 16 amino acids. J was trimmed by 10 bases and V by 5 bases; bases with no gene match: 12. From germline, CDR1 is MNHEY and CDR2 SVGEGT. Here the CDR3 DNA reads TGTGCCAGCAGTGACTTGGGACAGGGAGATGGATCACCCCTCCACTTT. It yields the protein CASSDLGQGDGSPLHF.

The chain uses TRBV19 and TRBJ1-3; D is ambiguous. The CDR3 extends over 16 amino acids. Germline V gene sequence: CDR1 LNHDA, CDR2 SQIVND (reference sequence). Between the trimmed V and J ends, which lost 7 bases and 2 bases, there was a span of 18 bases. CDR3 coding DNA: TGTGCCAGTAACCCCAGGCCGGGTGCGGCTGGAAACACCATATATTTT. Residues: CASNPRPGAAGNTIYF.

This clonotype was seen a handful of times. This sequence joins TRBV19 and TRBJ1-2; D might be TRBD1 (5 bases). This CDR3 is 17 amino acids long. Germline V lookup: CDR1 LNHDA, CDR2 SQIVND (reference sequence). With 9 bases removed from V and 5 bases from J, the gap between germline ends came to 28 bases. CDR3 amino acids: CASQQRDLAEGRYGYTF. The CDR3 DNA reads as TGTGCCAGCCAACAAAGAGACCTGGCAGAGGGGAGATATGGCTACACCTTC.